What follows describes a single T cell receptor beta chain. The antigen remains undetermined. This CDR3 comprises 15 residues. The ends lost 3 bases at V and 5 bases at J; junction bases unmatched: 7. Germline V CDR1 and CDR2: SGHAT, FQNNGV. The data stem from a study of cytomegalovirus exposure and HLA in healthy donors. The wider study: Membership in the Caucasian-associated ancestry cluster was found for 75% to 85% of almost 400 genotyped donors.

Whole-study results and caveats: Among the most significant clusters, several appeared linked to common viral pathogens in a later analysis. HLA alleles were associated with around 17,000 TCR beta sequences in a later analysis at 0.05 false discovery rate.

PCR primers comprised 60 Vbeta and 13 Jbeta primers. TCRdb's table, derived via immunoSEQ multiplex PCR, lists solely in-frame clones and lacks some. The table for this sample gives 40,000 to 60,000 clones. The sample taken for sequencing was PBMCs. V and J are TRBV11-2 and TRBJ2-5; TRBD1 aligns across 9 bases. The TCR was taken from a male donor in good health and CMV-seropositive. This chain's CDR3 is CASSFPGQGRETQYF. CDR3 sequence (DNA): TGTGCCAGCAGCTTCCCGGGACAGGGTAGGGAGACCCAGTACTTC.